The 10 T cell receptor beta chains reported below all come from one sample, sequenced in a study of CXCR3-negative and CXCR3-positive naive CD8 T cells. Via 5' RACE with UMI labels, TRB cDNA libraries were prepared. TCRdb reprocessed the 5' RACE reads and reports one entry per CDR3 protein, with no DNA. The sample holds under 85,000 distinct CDR3 sequences. No antigen has been assigned to these receptors. Overall study findings and caveats: Naive cells positive for CXCR3 carried more hydrophobic TRB CDR3s than CXCR3-negative ones.

The sequencing sample was made of naive CXCR3+ CD8+ T cells from blood. Subset indicated: CD45RO-CCR7+CD27+CD95- naive CD8+ T cells expressing CXCR3 (TNR3+). The receptors shown here come from a human donor in good health. Some clones in this sample may be carry-over from other donors' samples.

The chain is built from TRBV4-3 and TRBJ2-7; with no DNA, the TCRdb D assignment of TRBD1 cannot be verified. Germline CDR1 and CDR2: LGHNA and YSLEER. The CDR3 has 15 residues. The CDR3 spells CASSQVQGASYEQYF.

The genes are TRBV3-1 and TRBJ1-1. From germline, CDR1 is LGHDT and CDR2 YNNKEL (reference sequence). The CDR3 has 16 residues. CDR3 sequence reads: CASSQGPRGMNTEAFF. Full variable domain (remainder filled in from reference TRBV3-1 and TRBJ1-1): DTAVSQTPKYLVTQMGNDKSIKCEQNLGHDTMYWYKQDSKKFLKIMFSYNNKELIINETVPNRFSPKSPDKAHLNLHINSLELGDSAVYFCASSQGPRGMNTEAFFGQGTRLTVV.

The chain has TRBV12-5 and TRBJ2-1; TCRdb gives TRBD1 as the D gene, but with no DNA this cannot be confirmed. The CDR3 consists of 15 residues. Per germline, CDR1 LGHNT and CDR2 FRNRAP. CDR3 sequence: CASGFGTGTYNEQFF.

V and J are TRBV5-4 and TRBJ2-4; TCRdb returns TRBD2, unconfirmable since there is no DNA. CDR3 size: 14 residues. The germline gives CDR1 SGHNT, CDR2 YYREEE (reference sequence). CDR3 in amino acids: CASSLERERNIQYF.

CDR3 region: CASSTPGTGGGEQYF. The V and J genes are TRBV7-9 and TRBJ2-7; without DNA, the TCRdb call of TRBD1 cannot be checked. The CDR3 runs to 15 residues. Per germline, CDR1 SEHNR and CDR2 FQNEAQ (reference sequence).

The chain employs TRBV6-6 and TRBJ2-4. CDR3 length: 12 amino acids. Germline assignment: CDR1 MNHNY and CDR2 SVGAGI (reference sequence). The CDR3 protein is CASSYSGNIQYF.

The CDR3 loop is CASSSQRLAPPYNEQFF. J is TRBJ2-1 and V is TRBV7-9; TCRdb's assignment of TRBD2 cannot be checked, as there is no DNA. Germline loops: CDR1 SEHNR, CDR2 FQNEAQ (reference sequence). CDR3 length: 17 residues.

The rearrangement uses TRBV14 and TRBJ1-2. The CDR3 spans 13 residues. Germline V gives CDR1 SGHDN, CDR2 FVKESK. The chain's CDR3 is CASSPSGRAFYTF.

The V gene is TRBV28, the J gene TRBJ2-3; TCRdb's assignment of TRBD1 cannot be checked, as there is no DNA. The CDR3 has 16 amino acids. Germline V CDR1 and CDR2: MDHEN, SYDVKM. This chain's CDR3 is CASSDLLGGFTDTQYF. The variable domain in full, with the rest retrieved from reference TRBV28 and TRBJ2-3, is DVKVTQSSRYLVKRTGEKVFLECVQDMDHENMFWYRQDPGLGLRLIYFSYDVKMKEKGDIPEGYSVSREKKERFSLILESASTNQTSMYLCASSDLLGGFTDTQYFGPGTRLTVL.

The chain couples TRBV4-3 to TRBJ2-7; without DNA, the TCRdb call of TRBD2 cannot be checked. Germline assignment: CDR1 LGHNA and CDR2 YSLEER. There are 15 residues in the CDR3. CDR3: CASSPAMAGGYEQYF.